The clone carrying this TCR beta chain was found a few times. Its antigen is unidentified. These data belong to a study of T cells after yellow fever vaccination. Findings and limits, study-wide: The study noted that FACS-sorted repertoires could contain abundant clonotypes contaminating from the bulk population. A small proportion of clonotypes was detected in both the CD4 and CD8 compartments.

The CDR3 length is 17 residues. Germline V lookup: CDR1 SEHNR, CDR2 FQNEAQ (reference sequence). Trimming stripped 3 bases from V and 4 bases from J, with 18 bases between. In making TCR cDNA, 5'RACE template switching added a universal primer site and UMIs to it. A single record per CDR3 protein comes from TCRdb applying MiXCR to the 5' RACE reads. The sample has just under 600,000 distinct CDR3 sequences, approximately 13% seen once; the top ten hold around 15%. The chain has TRBV7-9 and TRBJ2-2, with a tentative D call TRBD1 (6 bases). Sequenced material: PBMCs, taken on the day of the yellow fever booster vaccination. This receptor was identified in a man between 25 and 39 years old who received the YFV17D yellow fever vaccine. CDR3 DNA sequence: TGTGCCAGCAGCTTTTCTACCGGGACAAGCGTCACCGGGGAGCTGTTTTTT. This translates into CASSFSTGTSVTGELFF. Complete variable domain (other parts from reference TRBV7-9 and TRBJ2-2): DTGVSQNPRHKITKRGQNVTFRCDPISEHNRLYWYRQTLGQGPEFLTYFQNEAQLEKSRLLSDRFSAERPKGSFSTLEIQRTEQGDSAMYLCASSFSTGTSVTGELFFGEGSRLTVL.